The 30 T cell receptor beta chains reported below all come from one sample, sequenced in a study of blood T cell repertoires in COVID-19 (dated by TCRdb to the early 2020s). The protocol used for the library was the immunoSEQ multiplex PCR assay. Drawn from immuneACCESS, this table holds only the in-frame rearrangements with V and J called that TCRdb kept. Clones are partly lost; checked studies trace under half to an unresolved V gene and leave the rest unexplained. This sample comprises more than 200,000 clones, roughly 87% of them detected only once. The top ten clonotypes cover about 6% of the sample. The source material was PBMCs or T cells enriched from blood (not recorded which). These receptors were collected from a woman aged 25 to 39 with acute COVID-19.

CDR3 DNA sequence: TGTGCCAGTAGTGCACCGGGGGCCGGGGAGCTGTTTTTT. Amino acid sequence: CASSAPGAGELFF. V gene TRBV19 combines with J gene TRBJ2-2; TRBD2 might be the D (6 bases). Germline lookup yields CDR1 LNHDA and CDR2 SQIVND (reference sequence). This CDR3 region has 13 residues. V was clipped by 5 bases and J by 6 bases, with 10 bases between them.

This chain uses TRBV29-1 with TRBJ1-4; D remains unclear. Germline loops: CDR1 SQVTM, CDR2 ANQGSEA. This CDR3 is built from 13 residues. V lost 5 bases and J 7 bases, leaving 14 bases between the germline ends. The CDR3 coding sequence is TGCAGCGTTCAAATGCTGAGAGGTGAAAAACTGTTTTTT. This translates into CSVQMLRGEKLFF.

The chain joins TRBV11-2 to TRBJ2-5, with TRBD1 matching over 7 bases. CDR1 is SGHAT, CDR2 FQNNGV, per germline. V gave up 5 bases and J gave up 1 base; unmatched junction bases: 7. The CDR3 length is 15 residues. As DNA, the CDR3 is TGTGCCAGCAGCGCAACACGACAGGGCCAAGAGACCCAGTACTTC. This encodes CASSATRQGQETQYF.

The V and J genes are TRBV7-9 and TRBJ1-3, with D tentatively TRBD1 (6 bases). Looked up from germline, CDR1 is SEHNR and CDR2 is FQNEAQ (reference sequence). V lost 3 bases to trimming and J lost 0 bases, with 12 bases between them. The CDR3 extends over 16 amino acids. CDR3: CASSFDRIRSGNTIYF. The CDR3 nucleotides read TGTGCCAGCAGCTTCGACAGGATCCGCTCTGGAAACACCATATATTTT.

V gene TRBV5-1 combines with J gene TRBJ1-1; D remains ambiguous. V lost 7 bases and J lost 3, with 7 bases in between. Germline lookup yields CDR1 SGHRS and CDR2 YFSETQ. The length of the CDR3 is 11 residues. DNA for the CDR3: TGCGCCAGCGTACTTGACACTGAAGCTTTCTTT. Translation: CASVLDTEAFF.

The sample holds one count of this clone. The CDR3 bases are TGCGCCACGAGGCCAGTAGGGACAGGGAGGGGCACTGAAGCTTTCTTT. This codes for CATRPVGTGRGTEAFF. This chain connects TRBV10-1 to TRBJ1-1; TRBD1 aligns across 9 bases. CDR3 size: 16 residues. V lost 10 bases, J lost 4 bases, and 16 bases stayed unmatched. CDR1 WNHNN and CDR2 SYGVQD come from the germline V gene (reference sequence).

This chain connects TRBV4-3 to TRBJ2-4, with D possibly TRBD2 on 5 matching bases. The CDR3 length is 15 residues. Germline assignment: CDR1 LGHNA and CDR2 YSLEER. V was shortened by 0 bases and J by 4 bases, with 10 bases between the two germline ends. CDR3 DNA: TGCGCCAGCAGCCAAGAAGCGGCGAGTAAAAACATTCAGTACTTC. Protein: CASSQEAASKNIQYF.

The J gene is TRBJ2-7, the V gene TRBV7-6, with TRBD1 identical over 11 bases. The CDR3 totals 16 residues. Germline V gene lookup returns CDR1 SGHVS and CDR2 FNYEAQ. V shed 0 bases and J 2 bases; nucleotides not matched to a gene: 3. CDR3 in amino acids: CASSLAGGQGAYEQYF. The DNA of the CDR3 is TGTGCCAGCAGCTTAGCCGGGGGACAGGGGGCCTACGAGCAGTACTTC.

This clone occurred many times. The chain has TRBV25-1 and TRBJ2-7; possibly TRBD1 for D (5 bases). There are 15 residues in the CDR3. The germline V gene encodes CDR1 MGHDK and CDR2 SYGVNS. V was pared by 7 bases and J by 0 bases, with 16 bases between. The CDR3 loop reads CASTKDSESSYEQYF. In DNA, the CDR3 is TGTGCCAGCACCAAAGACAGCGAAAGCTCCTACGAGCAGTACTTC.

The chain has TRBV6-5 and TRBJ2-7; 8 bases align to TRBD1. CDR3 length: 15 amino acids. The trim removed 6 bases at V and 0 bases at J, leaving 7 bases unmatched. The germline CDR1 and CDR2 sequences are MNHEY and SVGAGI. The CDR3 DNA sequence: TGTGCCAGCAGCCCCCGAGGACAGGGCTCCTACGAGCAGTACTTC. Its protein product is CASSPRGQGSYEQYF.

Remarks on this clone: One junction end does not reproduce the germline sequence, and a read error may be involved. The CDR3 DNA follows: TGTTCCAGCAGAAAATCCCAGCGGACGGGGGGCAATGAGCAGTTCTTC. Translated, it gives CSSRKSQRTGGNEQFF. The rearrangement uses TRBV27 and TRBJ2-1; 7 bases agree with TRBD2. Germline values: CDR1 MNHEY, CDR2 SMNVEV (reference sequence). The CDR3 has 16 residues.

The chain combines TRBV2 with TRBJ2-7, with TRBD1 identical over 7 bases. Losses at the gene ends were 10 bases for V and 2 bases for J; bases not matched to a gene: 5. CDR3 length: 12 amino acids. CDR1 SNHLY and CDR2 FYNNEI come from the germline V gene. DNA for the CDR3: TGTGCCATACAGGACAGGACCTACGAGCAGTACTTC. Translated, it gives CAIQDRTYEQYF.

This clone was detected only once. The CDR3 protein is CASSQKRGSMTEAFF. In DNA form, the CDR3 reads TGTGCCAGCAGCCAAAAGCGGGGTTCAATGACTGAAGCTTTCTTT. The chain recombines TRBV3-1 (or the pseudogene TRBV3-2) with TRBJ1-1, with D unresolved. The CDR3 is made up of 15 amino acids. V was shortened by 2 bases and J by 5 bases, with 15 bases between the two germline ends. CDR1 LGHDT and CDR2 YNNKEL come from the germline V gene (reference sequence).

The rearrangement joins TRBV7-9 to TRBJ2-1; TRBD2 matches at 7 bases. CDR3 size: 17 residues. The V gene end was trimmed by 4 bases and the J gene end by 6 bases; junction bases not matched to a gene: 15. In germline, CDR1 is SEHNR, CDR2 FQNEAQ (reference sequence). Written as DNA, the CDR3 is TGTGCCAGCAGCTCTCCCGGGACTACGGTCCCGCTCAATGAGCAGTTCTTC. Translating gives CASSSPGTTVPLNEQFF.

The V and J genes are TRBV6-5 and TRBJ2-1, with 12 bases lining up with TRBD1. CDR1 is MNHEY and CDR2 is SVGAGI in the germline V gene. The CDR3 totals 15 residues. V lost 6 bases to trimming and J lost 6 bases; unmatched junction nucleotides: 6. The CDR3 bases are TGTGCCAGCAGGACTGGGACAGGGGGCTTCAATGAGCAGTTCTTC. Translated, it gives CASRTGTGGFNEQFF.

The V and J genes are TRBV12-3 or TRBV12-4 and TRBJ1-1; 7 bases fit TRBD1. V was clipped by 7 bases and J by 8 bases; unmatched bases: 4. The CDR3 has 11 residues. The CDR3 spells CASKRTGEAFF. CDR3 sequence (DNA): TGTGCCAGCAAGAGGACAGGCGAAGCTTTCTTT.

The chain combines TRBV5-6 with TRBJ2-7, with 7 positions matching TRBD2. Germline CDR1 reads SGHDT; CDR2 reads YYEEEE. V was clipped by 2 bases and J by 2 bases; unmatched bases: 7. The CDR3 is 15 residues long. CDR3: CASSFYPAGAYEQYF. In nucleotides, the CDR3 is TGTGCCAGCAGCTTTTATCCGGCGGGGGCCTACGAGCAGTACTTC.

V and J are TRBV28 and TRBJ1-3; no definite D call. Germline loops: CDR1 MDHEN, CDR2 SYDVKM. The CDR3 runs 16 residues. Trimming cost V 6 bases and J 0 bases, with 15 bases left between them. The CDR3 sequence: CASRLSSVFSGNTIYF. The CDR3 DNA follows: TGTGCCAGCAGATTGAGCAGCGTTTTCTCTGGAAACACCATATATTTT.

This chain joins TRBV3-1 (or the pseudogene TRBV3-2) and TRBJ1-1; the D is unclear. From germline, CDR1 is LGHDT and CDR2 YNNKEL (reference sequence). V was cut by 4 bases and J by 1 base, with 7 bases left in between. The CDR3 contains 13 residues. The CDR3 coding sequence is TGTGCCAGCAGCCGAACATCGAACACTGAAGCTTTCTTT. This translates into CASSRTSNTEAFF.

The J gene is TRBJ1-5, the V gene TRBV28, with D possibly being TRBD1 (6 bases). Germline V gene lookup returns CDR1 MDHEN and CDR2 SYDVKM. Trimming left V 3 bases short and J 3 bases short, with 18 bases between. The CDR3 has 17 residues. The CDR3 sequence is CASSFQTGRSLNQPQHF. In DNA form, the CDR3 reads TGTGCCAGCAGTTTCCAGACAGGCCGATCTCTCAATCAGCCCCAGCATTTT.

The genes are TRBV9 and TRBJ2-5, with 10 positions matching TRBD2. The germline CDR1 and CDR2 sequences are SGDLS and YYNGEE. The CDR3 sequence is 16 residues long. Germline trimming cut 3 bases from V and 2 bases from J; bases unmatched to any gene: 7. The CDR3 DNA is TGTGCCAGCAGCGAGGGGACTAGCGAGTTACAAGAGACCCAGTACTTC. As protein: CASSEGTSELQETQYF.

The CDR3 loop reads CASSWRQGATNEKLFF. The DNA for the CDR3 is TGCGCCAGCAGCTGGAGACAGGGCGCAACTAATGAAAAACTGTTTTTT. J is TRBJ1-4 and V is TRBV5-1, with 7 bases aligning to TRBD1. V gave up 3 bases and J gave up 0 bases; unmatched junction bases: 5. Germline lookup yields CDR1 SGHRS and CDR2 YFSETQ. The CDR3 extends over 16 amino acids.

This sequence joins TRBV6-5 and TRBJ2-7; the match to TRBD2 covers 10 bases. Trimming cost V 5 bases and J 2 bases; bases outside gene matches: 3. This CDR3 is built from 14 residues. The germline V gene has CDR1 MNHEY and CDR2 SVGAGI. Here the CDR3 reads CASSQREGPYEQYF. In DNA form, the CDR3 reads TGTGCCAGCAGTCAGCGGGAGGGCCCCTACGAGCAGTACTTC.

The chain couples TRBV7-3 to TRBJ1-1; the match to TRBD1 covers 9 bases. This CDR3 is built from 16 residues. Germline loops: CDR1 SGHTA, CDR2 FQGTGA. After removal of 2 bases from V and 3 bases from J, the junction contained 7 bases not matched to a gene. Here the CDR3 reads CASSLDGTGKDTEAFF. The CDR3 DNA is TGTGCCAGCAGCTTAGATGGGACAGGGAAGGACACTGAAGCTTTCTTT.

This chain links TRBV19 with TRBJ1-2, with TRBD1 as a possible D gene (6 bases). The CDR3 is 16 residues long. V lost 7 bases and J lost 1, with 19 bases in between. From germline, CDR1 is LNHDA and CDR2 SQIVND (reference sequence). In nucleotides, the CDR3 is TGTGCCAGTATGGGGGCCGGTCAAGACTTTAACTATGGCTACACCTTC. It encodes CASMGAGQDFNYGYTF.

V usage is TRBV9 and J usage is TRBJ2-7, with TRBD1 as a possible D gene (5 bases). The CDR3 consists of 11 residues. The V end lost 4 bases, the J end lost 3 bases, and 5 bases lay between the germline ends. Germline V gene data show CDR1 as SGDLS and CDR2 as YYNGEE. The CDR3 DNA follows: TGTGCCAGCAGCAGGGGCTACGAGCAGTACTTC. Amino acids: CASSRGYEQYF.

This chain uses TRBV2 with TRBJ2-7; D is undetermined. V lost 7 bases to trimming and J lost 6 bases, with 10 bases between them. The V gene's germline CDR1 is SNHLY and CDR2 FYNNEI. The CDR3 totals 11 residues. This CDR3 is CASIRVGEQYF. The CDR3 DNA is TGTGCCAGCATTCGGGTGGGCGAGCAGTACTTC.

The V and J genes are TRBV7-9 and TRBJ1-4, with TRBD1 as a possible D gene (5 bases). V lost 5 bases and J lost 7, with 17 bases in between. CDR3 length equals 15 residues. The V gene's germline CDR1 is SEHNR and CDR2 FQNEAQ (reference sequence). CDR3 sequence (DNA): TGTGCCAGCAGCCCCCCCGGGGGTGGCATTGAAAAACTGTTTTTT. Protein sequence: CASSPPGGGIEKLFF.

The chain is built from TRBV30 and TRBJ1-3, with no clear D. The ends were cut back, 5 bases at V and 0 bases at J, with 11 bases in the middle. The CDR3 is 14 amino acids. Germline V CDR1 and CDR2: GTSNPN, SVGIG (reference sequence). The CDR3 spells CAWYDGNSGNTIYF. In DNA form, the CDR3 reads TGTGCCTGGTATGACGGGAACTCTGGAAACACCATATATTTT.

The chain links TRBV27 to TRBJ2-4, with 8 positions matching TRBD1. CDR3 length: 16 residues. V gave up 5 bases and J gave up 0 bases; unmatched junction bases: 6. The V gene's germline CDR1 is MNHEY and CDR2 SMNVEV (reference sequence). The CDR3 region has the DNA TGTGCCAGCAGTAGACAGGGGTTCTTAGCCAAAAACATTCAGTACTTC. It encodes CASSRQGFLAKNIQYF.